This TCR beta chain was sequenced in a study of T cell responses to AZD1222 COVID-19 vaccine. The CDR3 loop spans 15 amino acids. Germline V gene lookup returns CDR1 MNHEY and CDR2 SVGAGI. With 0 bases removed from V and 1 base from J, the gap between germline ends came to 9 bases. In its sample, this clone was seen once. TCRdb's copy holds only in-frame clones and misses some; the assay was immunoSEQ multiplex PCR. The sample includes 150,000 or so clones, about 92% of them seen just once. The V call is TRBV6-5, the J call TRBJ1-2; unclear D gene. This material consisted of peripheral blood, taken on day 0 of AZD1222 vaccination. This TCR derives from an adult in good health. CDR3 in amino acids: CASSYSAGLNYGYTF. CDR3 bases: TGTGCCAGCAGTTACTCAGCCGGTCTTAACTATGGCTACACCTTC.